This T cell receptor (beta chain) is from a study of cytomegalovirus exposure and HLA in healthy donors (dated by TCRdb to about 2017). Broadly, across the study: An earlier analysis of several hundred of the donors reported roughly 270 Gb of sequence data and 100 million to 140 million unique TCR beta sequences from 190 million or so T cells. Approximately 330 gigabases of sequencing data and 75 million to 85 million unique TCR sequences made up an early release that covered some 640 HLA-typed donors. Among the 398 genotyped donors, around 81% belonged to the genetic ancestry cluster associated with self-reported Caucasian donors. The aim of the study was to test whether cataloging public T cell receptors could identify signatures of past pathogen exposure. The study used immunosequencing to profile the T cell repertoires of approximately 630 subjects and linked those repertoires to cytomegalovirus serostatus. A separate validation cohort of roughly 120 different subjects was used in addition to the 666-subject first cohort. The study combined high-throughput TCR immunosequencing, statistical association of individual TCRs with disease status, and machine learning to predict cytomegalovirus infection status. A later analysis re-examined previously published TCR beta repertoires from about 700 donors and added high-resolution HLA genotyping to investigate patterns of TCR occurrence. Rather than using new phenotypic data, the later analysis identified candidate immune exposures from TCR beta sequences and from how often those sequences occurred across donors. To decide whether each TCR beta V gene segment behaved as functional or pseudogenic, an earlier analysis of some 600 of the donors relied on high-throughput TCR beta sequencing. Donor age, sex, ethnicity and CMV serostatus were collected together with the repertoire data. Genome-wide SNP genotypes for about 60% of the roughly 670 donors were used in a later genetic analysis, which treated that subset as a discovery cohort. Every repertoire in the discovery cohort had been generated on one and the same sequencing platform. Both class I and class II loci were covered by HLA typing, at four-digit resolution. Typing coverage varied by locus: about 620-630 donors for A, B, C, DRB1 and DQB1; approximately 560 for DQA1; about 600 for DPA1; approximately 470 for DPB1. Roughly 5 DR-DQ haplotypes were handled as single units for association and clustering, since linkage in the cohort was strong. On average, around 240,000 unique TCR beta nucleotide sequences were sequenced per donor among a few hundred genotyped donors of the cohort, with approximately 18% of those sequences being non-productive. Points the paper makes about the study in general: A later genetic analysis reported fewer N-insertions in productive TCRs among donors in an Asian-associated ancestry cluster than the roughly 720-donor mean. In a later analysis, several top co-occurrence clusters were reported to appear linked to parvovirus B19, influenza, CMV and Epstein-Barr virus. HLA typing was unavailable for some donors at each locus, so association tests used only the typed subset. When HLA alleles, especially DR and DQ, strongly co-occurred, attributing TCR associations to individual alleles was difficult. Some IMGT-functional V segments, including TRBV6-2 and TRBV6-3, could not be told apart with the 87-base-pair reads, so those segments were excluded. According to a later analysis, TCR association rates differed among HLA loci, with DRB1 alleles showing the most associated TCRs and HLA-C alleles showing the fewest. Correlated functional status among segregating V segments might reflect linkage disequilibrium, but an unknown experimental factor could not be ruled out. This cohort had only TCR beta chains sequenced, and the lack of alpha or paired-chain data limited which features could be detected. Compared with equally common non-associated chains, HLA-associated TCR beta chains in a later analysis were more clonally expanded and had lower generation probabilities. Approximately 18 rarely observed V segments, including chromosome 9 orphons, were excluded from the earlier analysis of about 500 of the donors because counts were too low. The study gave a list of 150 to 200 TCR beta chains associated with cytomegalovirus. Cytomegalovirus status was reported to be diagnosed by the classifier with high specificity and sensitivity in both the original and validation cohorts. In a later analysis, 16,951 TCR beta sequences were associated with specific HLA alleles at a false discovery rate of 0.05. An earlier analysis of 587 of the donors showed that most TCR beta V segments appeared in productive rearrangements either about 90% or about 30% of the time, which broadly matched IMGT annotations. Roughly uniform sequencing depth across donors was assumed in presence/absence analyses, although this assumption may not hold. A later genetic analysis associated a missense DCLRE1C variant with V-gene and J-gene trimming of TCR beta chains, and an independent cohort replicated the association. The only immune exposure information available for the cohort was CMV serostatus. The sequencing pipeline was judged likely to have produced a cluster of highly shared sequence variants as a technical artifact. A few of the identified cytomegalovirus-associated TCR beta chains were confirmed in vitro to be specific for cytomegalovirus antigens. In a later analysis, most CMV-associated TCR beta chains were found to appear HLA-restricted, with HLA associations seemingly driven largely by CMV exposure. The authors suggested that the approach could potentially be generalized to other disease states and immunological phenotypes. While some public TCRs were present in many individuals, most TCR sequences turned up only very rarely across donors. A further reported finding was that TCR beta sequences accurately predicted the HLA-A and HLA-B alleles for most subjects in the first cohort.

The cohort was made up of approximately 670 healthy bone marrow donors. At the time of sampling, every cohort member was nominally healthy, though immune exposures that went unrecorded were likely present. The donor tested CMV seronegative and was one of the 352 seronegative cohort members. A peripheral blood sample was collected from each donor, and TCR beta sequencing was performed on peripheral blood mononuclear cells. Genomic DNA was extracted from the blood cell samples with the Qiagen DNeasy Blood Extraction Kit. CDR1 and CDR2 were assigned from the germline V gene as MNHEY and SVGAGI. V has 2 bases trimmed and J has 5 bases trimmed; junction bases matching no gene number 4. The CDR3 runs 14 amino acids, cysteine and phenylalanine included. CDR3 DNA only is kept here, 42 bases in frame from base 1. Library preparation employed the immunoSEQ multiplex PCR assay. For the multiplex PCR, a mixture combining 60 forward primers for TCR Vbeta segments and 13 reverse primers for TCR Jbeta segments was used. The CDR3 region of rearranged TCR beta genes was amplified from genomic DNA with a multiplex PCR assay. The amplified TCR beta libraries were sequenced on the Illumina HiSeq System as 87-base-pair reads. Turning to the authors' computational methods: A later analysis tallied 75 million to 85 million unique TCR beta chains across the approximately 670 repertoires, and some 12 million of those chains were shared by two or more donors. To remove PCR and sequencing errors, raw reads were error-corrected and collapsed into unique sequences using a nearest-neighbor algorithm that merged closely related sequences. To assign V, D and J gene segments, CDR3 sequences were aligned to IMGT reference sequences. Each retained sequence needed at least a six-nucleotide match to both a V gene segment and a J gene segment. A rearrangement was called productive if the CDR3 had no stop codons and remained in frame with V and J, and every other rearrangement was called non-productive. CDR3 was defined according to IMGT convention as the region running from the second conserved V-encoded cysteine to the conserved J-encoded phenylalanine. The earlier analysis of about 610 of the donors excluded sequences that lacked an unambiguous match to a single V gene segment. An earlier analysis of approximately 590 of the donors called V segments functional above 56.7% productive rearrangements and segregating when the between-donor standard deviation exceeded 5%. To diagnose cytomegalovirus status from the catalog of TCR beta chain sequences, a statistical classification framework was built. V and J gene assignment, in a later analysis, came from comparing TCR nucleotide sequences with IMGT/GENE-DB human TR gene sequences. In a later analysis, CDR3 sequences and most-parsimonious VDJ recombination scenarios were assigned using the TCRdist pipeline. In a later analysis, each TCR beta chain was defined by its CDR3 amino acid sequence together with its V-gene family, and reads without a unique V-gene family were excluded. To address suspected cross-contamination and a sequencing artifact, a later analysis removed over 500 highly shared, low-generation-probability nucleotide sequences. In a later analysis, a clonal expansion index was calculated for each public chain from normalized within-repertoire ranks of inferred template counts. Generation probabilities in a later analysis came from a VDJ recombination model fitted to out-of-frame rearrangements, and those results were checked against IGoR. In a later analysis, TCR-TCR, TCR-HLA and TCR-CMV co-occurrence was scored with hypergeometric tests, and a repertoire-size bias correction was applied to TCR pairs. In a later analysis, false discovery rates were estimated by permuting HLA or CMV assignments 20 times. In a later analysis, co-occurring TCRs were grouped using DBSCAN, and TCRdist sequence similarity was added for clustering within HLA-allele-positive subsets. Repertoires with fewer than 30,000 or more than 120,000 public chains, plus five repertoires with anomalous nucleotide sharing, were excluded from co-occurrence clustering. TCRdb limited this immuneACCESS table to in-frame rearrangements with V and J called. A share of clones is missing; checked studies link under half to unresolved V genes, and the rest is unexplained. D and trimming come from the DNA, and the V and J calls and clone size come from that table. Across this sample there are over 150,000 clones, with approximately 74% seen only once. The ten largest account for 2.8% of the sample.

On this clone: Its antigen remains undetermined. No base quality values were provided; no much bigger clone lies one nucleotide off.

This TCR was sampled from a woman younger than 45 in good health and CMV-seronegative. The sequence joins TRBV6-5 to TRBJ2-7; 9 nucleotides in the junction match TRBD2. Sequenced sample: PBMCs. CDR3 region: CASSYGTSLNEQYF. The nucleotides are TGTGCCAGCAGTTACGGGACTAGCCTGAACGAGCAGTACTTC.